This T cell receptor beta chain is from a study of identical twins. Study outcomes and limitations: Low generation probability was overrepresented in out-of-frame alpha sequences shared by twins.

TCRdb itself ran the 5' RACE reads through MiXCR, one entry per CDR3 protein. The sample has 500,000 to 550,000 distinct CDR3 sequences, more than 20% seen once; the top ten hold 0.48%. This clonotype was detected only a few times. The antigen is undetermined. The same specimen was also included in a second study, on yellow fever vaccine responses in identical twins.

Sample: CD4+ T cells sorted from blood. The clonotype was recovered from a young woman in good health.

The CDR3 is CSARGGASYEQYF. DNA of the CDR3: TGCAGTGCTAGAGGCGGGGCATCCTACGAGCAGTACTTC. The rearrangement joins TRBV20-1 to TRBJ2-7; TRBD2 might be the D (6 bases). This CDR3 region has 13 residues. The germline V and J ends were trimmed by 1 base and 1 base, with 8 bases remaining between them. CDR1 is DFQATT and CDR2 is SNEGSKA in the germline V gene (reference sequence).